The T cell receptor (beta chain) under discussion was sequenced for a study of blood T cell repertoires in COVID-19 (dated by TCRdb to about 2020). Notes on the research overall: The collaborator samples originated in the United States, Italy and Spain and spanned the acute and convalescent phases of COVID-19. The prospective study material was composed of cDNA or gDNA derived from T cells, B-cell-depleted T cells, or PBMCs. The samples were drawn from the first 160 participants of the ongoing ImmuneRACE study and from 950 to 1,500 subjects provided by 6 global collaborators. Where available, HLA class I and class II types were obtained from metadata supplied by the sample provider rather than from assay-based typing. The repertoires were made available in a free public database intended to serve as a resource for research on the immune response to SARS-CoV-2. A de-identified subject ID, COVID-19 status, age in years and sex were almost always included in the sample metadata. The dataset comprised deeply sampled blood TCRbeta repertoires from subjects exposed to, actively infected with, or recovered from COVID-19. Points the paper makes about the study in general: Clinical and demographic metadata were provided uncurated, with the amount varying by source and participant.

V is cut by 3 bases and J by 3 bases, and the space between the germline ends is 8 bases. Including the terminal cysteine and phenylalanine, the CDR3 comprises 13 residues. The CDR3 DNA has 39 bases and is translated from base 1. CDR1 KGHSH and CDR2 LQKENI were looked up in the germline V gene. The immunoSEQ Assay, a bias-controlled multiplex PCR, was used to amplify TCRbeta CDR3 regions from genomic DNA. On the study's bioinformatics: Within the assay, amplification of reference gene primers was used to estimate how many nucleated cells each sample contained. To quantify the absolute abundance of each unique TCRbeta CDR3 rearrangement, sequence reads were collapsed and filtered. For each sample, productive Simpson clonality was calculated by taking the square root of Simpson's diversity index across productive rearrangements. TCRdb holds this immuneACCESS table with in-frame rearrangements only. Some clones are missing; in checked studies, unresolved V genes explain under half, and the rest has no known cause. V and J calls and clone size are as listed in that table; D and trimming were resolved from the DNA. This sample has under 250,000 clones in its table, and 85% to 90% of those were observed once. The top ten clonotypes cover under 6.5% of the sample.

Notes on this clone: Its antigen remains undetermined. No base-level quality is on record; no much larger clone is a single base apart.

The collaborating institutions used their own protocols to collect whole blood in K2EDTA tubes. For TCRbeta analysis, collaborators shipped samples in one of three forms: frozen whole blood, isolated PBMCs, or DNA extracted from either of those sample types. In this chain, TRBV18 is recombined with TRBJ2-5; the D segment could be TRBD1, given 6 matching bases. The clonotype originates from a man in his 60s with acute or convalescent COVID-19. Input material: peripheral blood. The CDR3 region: CASSPGHEETQYF. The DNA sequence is TGTGCCAGCTCACCGGGACACGAAGAGACCCAGTACTTC.